The 14 T cell receptor beta chains in this list originate from one sample, sequenced in a study of shared T cell receptors in the human thymus. Using immunoSEQ multiplex PCR, the repertoire was profiled, and TCRdb retains in-frame clones only, with some absent. This table has some 700,000 clones, 80% to 90% appearing once. These data were also reused for a study on human thymus T cells.

Sequencing used thymocytes. These receptors came from a girl under three years old with a congenital heart defect.

The chain links TRBV4-3 to TRBJ1-2; 9 nucleotides line up with TRBD1. This CDR3 spans 17 amino acids. CDR1 LGHNA and CDR2 YSLEER come from the germline V gene. The V and J ends lost 0 bases and 6 bases, in that order; junction bases with no gene match: 11. The DNA of the CDR3 is TGCGCCAGCAGCCAAGATTCCGGGACAGGGATAAGGAATGGCTACACCTTC. It encodes CASSQDSGTGIRNGYTF.

In nucleotides, the CDR3 is TGCGCCAGCAGCTTGGCCCCCGGGGCTAGCGGGGGGGAGTGCCAAGAGACCCAGTACTTC. It specifies CASSLAPGASGGECQETQYF. The chain has TRBV5-1 and TRBJ2-5, with 12 bases matching TRBD2. CDR1 SGHRS and CDR2 YFSETQ come from the germline V gene. The CDR3 runs 20 residues. The J segment lost 1 base and the V segment lost 0 bases, leaving 13 bases of the junction unmatched. The full variable domain, with the rest looked up from reference TRBV5-1 and TRBJ2-5, is KAGVTQTPRYLIKTRGQQVTLSCSPISGHRSVSWYQQTPGQGLQFLFEYFSETQRNKGNFPGRFSGRQFSNSRSEMNVSTLELGDSALYLCASSLAPGASGGECQETQYFGPGTRLLVL.

The chain uses TRBV11-2 and TRBJ2-3; 7 bases map to TRBD2. Germline V CDR1 and CDR2: SGHAT, FQNNGV. The ends lost 4 bases at V and 3 bases at J; junction bases unmatched: 13. The CDR3 is 17 residues long. CDR3 region: CASSSYRLALGTDTQYF. CDR3 sequence (DNA): TGTGCCAGCAGCTCCTACAGACTAGCCCTTGGGACAGATACGCAGTATTTT. Full variable domain (rest looked up from reference TRBV11-2 and TRBJ2-3): EAGVAQSPRYKIIEKRQSVAFWCNPISGHATLYWYQQILGQGPKLLIQFQNNGVVDDSQLPKDRFSAERLKGVDSTLKIQPAKLEDSAVYLCASSSYRLALGTDTQYFGPGTRLTVL.

The chain has TRBV5-1 and TRBJ1-2; 8 bases align to TRBD1. The V and J ends lost 3 bases and 6 bases, in that order; junction bases with no gene match: 4. CDR1 is SGHRS and CDR2 is YFSETQ in the germline V gene. The CDR3 runs to 13 residues. The CDR3 reads CASSSRTGNGYTF. As DNA, the CDR3 is TGCGCCAGCAGCTCGAGGACAGGGAATGGCTACACCTTC.

This clone has a handful of counts. This chain links TRBV28 with TRBJ1-3; no firm D call. CDR1 MDHEN and CDR2 SYDVKM come from the germline V gene. V lost 2 bases, J lost 6 bases, and 29 bases lay in between. This CDR3 contains 20 residues. CDR3 DNA: TGTGCCAGCAGTTTAGTCCGCCGTTCCCCGGTCCTCTTATCTATAAACACCATATATTTT. Translating it yields CASSLVRRSPVLLSINTIYF.

This clone was picked up a small number of times. The chain has TRBV2 and TRBJ1-6, with a tentative D call TRBD1 (5 bases). CDR3 length equals 17 residues. V was trimmed by 6 bases and J by 5 bases, leaving 20 bases between them. The germline CDR1 and CDR2 sequences are SNHLY and FYNNEI. CDR3 nucleotide sequence: TGTGCCAGCAGGCTATCGTTGTCAGGGCTGGATAATTCACCCCTCCACTTT. This translates into CASRLSLSGLDNSPLHF.

V and J are TRBV29-1 and TRBJ1-1; D not certain. The ends were cut back, 4 bases at V and 11 bases at J, with 14 bases in the middle. This CDR3 spans 11 amino acids. Germline CDR1 reads SQVTM; CDR2 reads ANQGSEA. CDR3 nucleotide sequence: TGCAGCGTTGCGTCCCACCCGGGGGCTTTCTTT. Encoded protein: CSVASHPGAFF.

This chain uses TRBV5-8 with TRBJ1-4; D is possibly TRBD1 (6 bases). CDR3 length equals 15 residues. Trimming left V 0 bases short and J 7 bases short, with 13 bases between. The V gene's germline CDR1 is SGHTS and CDR2 YDEGEE. CDR3 loop: CASSLADRCGEKLFF. The DNA of the CDR3 is TGTGCCAGCAGCTTGGCCGACAGGTGCGGTGAAAAACTGTTTTTT.

The V gene is TRBV5-6, the J gene TRBJ1-1; D gene unclear. The germline gives CDR1 SGHDT, CDR2 YYEEEE. The CDR3 is made up of 15 amino acids. Trimming left V 2 bases short and J 0 bases short, with 11 bases between. The CDR3 DNA reads TGTGCCAGCAGCTTTCATCTCCTAATGAACACTGAAGCTTTCTTT. Translation: CASSFHLLMNTEAFF.

This clone appeared once. The chain uses TRBV30 and TRBJ1-1; D is unclear. Germline V lookup: CDR1 GTSNPN, CDR2 SVGIG (reference sequence). The CDR3 loop spans 15 amino acids. V was pared by 0 bases and J by 0 bases, with 11 bases between. The CDR3 DNA follows: TGTGCCTGGAGTGTAGAGGGAACCCTGAACACTGAAGCTTTCTTT. Translation: CAWSVEGTLNTEAFF. Using reference TRBV30 and TRBJ1-1 for the parts outside the CDR3, the full variable domain is SQTIHQWPATLVQPVGSPLSLECTVEGTSNPNLYWYRQAAGRGLQLLFYSVGIGQISSEVPQNLSASRPQDRQFILSSKKLLLSDSGFYLCAWSVEGTLNTEAFFGQGTRLTVV.

This chain joins TRBV5-1 and TRBJ2-5, with D possibly being TRBD1 (5 bases). Germline assignment: CDR1 SGHRS and CDR2 YFSETQ. The CDR3 totals 14 residues. Trimming pared 5 bases from V and 1 base from J, leaving 12 bases between. The CDR3 DNA reads TGCGCCAGCAGTTGGAAGGGGATCCAAGAGACCCAGTACTTC. This gives the protein CASSWKGIQETQYF.

The CDR3 sequence is CAWSRRWAHQGYEQYF. The CDR3, as DNA: TGTGCCTGGAGCCGACGCTGGGCCCACCAAGGCTACGAGCAGTACTTC. V usage is TRBV30 and J usage is TRBJ2-7, with D unresolved. Between the trimmed V and J ends, which lost 3 bases and 3 bases, there was a span of 21 bases. The germline CDR1 and CDR2 sequences are GTSNPN and SVGIG (reference sequence). CDR3 length: 16 amino acids.

This clone has more than one count but fewer than ten. The chain couples TRBV19 to TRBJ2-3, with TRBD2 matching over 7 bases. Germline V gene data show CDR1 as LNHDA and CDR2 as SQIVND (reference sequence). The CDR3 runs 20 residues. With 2 bases clipped from V and 2 bases from J, the junction kept 19 bases outside the gene matches. The CDR3 here is CASSITRGGELPVHTDTQYF. CDR3 in DNA: TGTGCCAGTAGTATAACGCGCGGGGGAGAACTCCCCGTACACACAGATACGCAGTATTTT. The whole variable domain, remainder taken from reference TRBV19 and TRBJ2-3, is DGGITQSPKYLFRKEGQNVTLSCEQNLNHDAMYWYRQDPGQGLRLIYYSQIVNDFQKGDIAEGYSVSREKKESFPLTVTSAQKNPTAFYLCASSITRGGELPVHTDTQYFGPGTRLTVL.

V usage is TRBV9 and J usage is TRBJ1-1; 9 positions match TRBD1. The V gene's germline CDR1 is SGDLS and CDR2 YYNGEE. The CDR3 loop spans 18 amino acids. Trimming at V came to 3 bases and at J to 2 bases, leaving 14 bases not matched to a gene. Written as DNA, the CDR3 is TGTGCCAGCAGCGATGAGGGGGACAGGGTTCAGAGAAACACTGAAGCTTTCTTT. Translated, it gives CASSDEGDRVQRNTEAFF.